This T cell receptor (beta chain) was profiled in a study of cytomegalovirus exposure and HLA in healthy donors. General study points: A later analysis linked a missense DCLRE1C variant to TCR beta V- and J-gene trimming. Association of some 18,000 TCR beta sequences with HLA alleles was found at 0.05 false discovery rate in a later analysis.

The CDR3 totals 13 residues. The germline CDR1 and CDR2 sequences are SGHRS and YFSETQ. Trimming removed 0 bases at V and 7 bases at J, with 8 bases between. In the PCR, 60 Vbeta and 13 Jbeta primers were used. Data came from immunoSEQ multiplex PCR; TCRdb stores just in-frame clones and leaves some out. The sample holds about 150,000 clones; around 85% are singletons and the top ten take 1% to 1.5%. As for this clone: Its antigen is still unknown.

The chain links TRBV5-1 to TRBJ2-1; D may be TRBD1 (5 bases). The sequenced sample consisted of PBMCs. This TCR was recovered from a man between 50 and 59 years old in good health and CMV-seropositive. The CDR3 coding sequence is TGCGCCAGCAGCTTGGGCAGGGTTAATGAGCAGTTCTTC. Its protein is CASSLGRVNEQFF.